This is a list of T cell receptor beta chains from one sample in a study of CD8 T cell repertoires and HIV-1 epitope variants. Antigens of these TCRs are unknown. Libraries were prepared by immunoSEQ multiplex PCR; TCRdb keeps only in-frame clonotypes and omits some of them. The data hold a few thousand clones, with approximately 71% observed a single time. Input material: cultured CD8+ T cells derived from PBMCs. Receptor source: a male donor with HIV. The CDR3 runs from the conserved cysteine through the conserved F or W. The size field is filled for only some rows; it gives once, few, many or a size class.

cdr3_length	v_call	j_call	clone_size	cdr3_aa
16	TRBV7-2	TRBJ2-1	.	CASSLKREAPLHEQFF
15	TRBV4-3	TRBJ2-7	.	CASSQDLTLNYEQYF
12	TRBV5-5	TRBJ1-1	.	CASSLGYSEAFF
15	TRBV6-5	TRBJ2-1	few	CASNLLAGDYNEQFF
13	TRBV6-6	TRBJ1-4	.	CASTRTENEKLFF
14	TRBV6-5	TRBJ1-6	.	CASRIGTDNSPLHF
12	TRBV9	TRBJ1-1	.	CASSEQGTEAFF
13	TRBV6-1	TRBJ2-2	.	CASKPGTNGELFF
13	TRBV6-5	TRBJ2-7	.	CASSPRGSYEQYF
15	TRBV9	TRBJ2-3	.	CASSVGGEDTDTQYF
14	TRBV10-3	TRBJ2-7	.	CAISGGRRFYEQYF
13	TRBV19	.	once	CASSISISYEQYF
13	TRBV19	TRBJ1-1	.	CASSETGNTEAFF
12	TRBV14	TRBJ2-7	.	CASSAGAYEQYF
13	TRBV28	TRBJ1-5	.	CASSPQGWQPQHF
14	TRBV19	TRBJ2-7	.	CASSIGPGPYEQYF
15	TRBV7-8	TRBJ2-1	.	CASSPPRQRNNEQFF
14	TRBV19	TRBJ2-5	.	CASSTPGTNLAQYF
14	TRBV10-1	TRBJ2-3	.	CASTPNPSGDTQYF
13	TRBV13	TRBJ2-1	.	CASSFSSYNEQFF
13	TRBV14	TRBJ2-3	.	CASSQEKSDTQYF
14	TRBV6-6	TRBJ2-2	.	CASSGDKNTGELFF
14	TRBV5-6	TRBJ1-4	.	CASSEGVTNEKLFF
18	TRBV4-3	TRBJ2-3	.	CASSQEHQGAGGIDTQYF
15	TRBV4-1	TRBJ2-7	.	CASSQDLGRTYEQYF
15	TRBV18	TRBJ1-2	.	CASSPNSGEGYGYTF
17	TRBV7-8	TRBJ1-1	once	CASSSPGTGVISTEAFF
17	TRBV2	TRBJ2-7	.	CASSPLETSGFSYEQYF
15	TRBV6-5	TRBJ2-1	.	CASSYLAGVDNEQFF
12	TRBV6-4	TRBJ2-1	.	CATKAPGNEQFF
13	TRBV7-6	TRBJ2-5	.	CASSLLGEETQYF
13	TRBV27	TRBJ2-3	.	CASSLWSTDTQYF
15	TRBV19	TRBJ2-2	.	CASSNRISNTGELFF
17	TRBV7-9	TRBJ1-4	.	CASSPGTGIVTNEKLFF
17	TRBV7-9	TRBJ2-7	.	CASRLDGPSGAPYEQYF
15	TRBV4-1	TRBJ1-4	few	CASSRGGVANEKLFF
16	TRBV19	TRBJ1-5	few	CASSIWSVNSNQPQHF